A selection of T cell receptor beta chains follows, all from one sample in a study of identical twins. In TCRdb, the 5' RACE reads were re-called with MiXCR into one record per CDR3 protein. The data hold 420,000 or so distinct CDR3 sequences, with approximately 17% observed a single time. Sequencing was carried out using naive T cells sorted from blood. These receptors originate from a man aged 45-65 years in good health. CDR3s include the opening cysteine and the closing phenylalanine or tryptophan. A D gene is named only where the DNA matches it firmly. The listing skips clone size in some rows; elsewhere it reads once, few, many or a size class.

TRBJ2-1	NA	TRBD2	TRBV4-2	CASSQQYVASGGASYEQFF	TGTGCCAGCAGCCAGCAATATGTGGCCAGCGGGGGGGCCTCTTATGAGCAGTTCTTC
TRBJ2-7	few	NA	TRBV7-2	CASSLTGTNTYEQYF	TGTGCCAGCAGCTTAACCGGGACAAACACCTACGAGCAGTACTTC
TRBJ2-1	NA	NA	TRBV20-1	CSASPLGGGYDNEQFF	TGCAGTGCTAGCCCCCTGGGTGGGGGCTACGACAATGAGCAGTTCTTC
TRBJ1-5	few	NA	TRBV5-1	CASSLSGLSNQPQHF	TGCGCCAGCAGCTTGAGCGGGCTAAGCAATCAGCCCCAGCATTTT
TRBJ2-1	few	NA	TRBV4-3	CASSQDSYYNEQFF	TGCGCCAGCAGCCAAGACAGTTACTACAATGAGCAGTTCTTC
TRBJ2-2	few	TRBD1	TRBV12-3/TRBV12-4	CASSTGTGKAGELFF	TGTGCCAGCAGCACCGGGACAGGGAAGGCCGGGGAGCTGTTTTTT
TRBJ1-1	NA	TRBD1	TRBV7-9	CASSPQDREAFF	TGTGCCAGCAGCCCGCAGGACAGGGAAGCTTTCTTT
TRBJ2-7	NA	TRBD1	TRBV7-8	CASRDLRDRHSYEQYF	TGTGCCAGCAGAGACCTCCGGGACAGGCACTCCTACGAGCAGTACTTC
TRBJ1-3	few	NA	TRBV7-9	CASSLVPQGENTIYF	TGTGCCAGCAGCTTAGTACCGCAGGGTGAAAACACCATATATTTT
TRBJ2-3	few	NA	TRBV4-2	CASSQGGKSTDTQYF	TGTGCCAGCAGCCAAGGCGGGAAAAGCACAGATACGCAGTATTTT
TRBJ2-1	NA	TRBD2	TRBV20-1	CSARESGTSGSLNNEQFF	TGCAGTGCTAGAGAATCCGGGACTAGCGGGAGTTTGAACAATGAGCAGTTCTTC
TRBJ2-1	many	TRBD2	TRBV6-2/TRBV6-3	CASSYLPGERGNYNEQFF	TGTGCCAGCAGTTACCTCCCGGGGGAGCGGGGGAACTACAATGAGCAGTTCTTC
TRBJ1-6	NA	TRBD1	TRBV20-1	CSAKTGDSPLHF	TGCAGTGCTAAAACAGGGGATTCACCCCTCCACTTT
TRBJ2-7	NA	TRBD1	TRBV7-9	CASSFGTGGSYEQYF	TGTGCCAGCAGCTTCGGGACAGGGGGCAGCTACGAGCAGTACTTC
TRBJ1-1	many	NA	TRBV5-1	CASSIATSMNTEAFF	TGCGCCAGCAGCATCGCGACATCTATGAACACTGAAGCTTTCTTT
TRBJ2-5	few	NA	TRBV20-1	CSASRGAQETQYF	TGCAGTGCTTCCCGGGGGGCCCAAGAGACCCAGTACTTC
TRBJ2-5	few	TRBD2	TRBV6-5	CASSYVWGREETQYF	TGTGCCAGCAGTTACGTCTGGGGGAGGGAAGAGACCCAGTACTTC
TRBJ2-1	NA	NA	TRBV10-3	CAISEGLDNEQFF	TGTGCCATCAGTGAAGGTCTTGACAATGAGCAGTTCTTC
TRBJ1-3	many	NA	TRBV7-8	CASSSDSRVGNTIYF	TGTGCCAGCAGCTCAGACTCCAGAGTAGGAAACACCATATATTTT
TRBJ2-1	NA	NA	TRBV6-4	CASSEFPSFARGNEQFF	TGTGCCAGCAGTGAATTTCCTAGTTTCGCCCGAGGCAATGAGCAGTTCTTC
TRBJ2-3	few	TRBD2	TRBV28	CASSSPGVSGRIDTQYF	TGTGCCAGCAGTTCCCCCGGGGTTAGCGGGAGGATCGATACGCAGTATTTT
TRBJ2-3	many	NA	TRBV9	CASSAGGGATDTQYF	TGTGCCAGCAGCGCAGGGGGGGGGGCCACAGATACGCAGTATTTT
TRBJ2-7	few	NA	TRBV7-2	CASSLGPQHEQYF	TGTGCCAGCAGCTTAGGACCGCAGCACGAGCAGTACTTC
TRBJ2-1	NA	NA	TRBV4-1	CASSHKGGGSYNEQFF	TGCGCCAGCAGCCATAAGGGGGGGGGCTCCTACAATGAGCAGTTCTTC
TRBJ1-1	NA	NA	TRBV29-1	CSVANLNTEAFF	TGCAGCGTTGCTAACCTGAACACTGAAGCTTTCTTT
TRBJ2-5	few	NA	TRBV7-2	CASSLVTAKGETQYF	TGTGCCAGCAGCTTAGTCACAGCGAAAGGAGAGACCCAGTACTTC
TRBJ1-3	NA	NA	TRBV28	CASSSQGGGNTIYF	TGTGCCAGCAGTTCACAGGGAGGCGGAAACACCATATATTTT
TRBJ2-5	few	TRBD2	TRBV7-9	CASSPTSGVIGRGTQYF	TGTGCCAGCAGCCCCACTAGCGGGGTCATAGGACGTGGGACCCAGTACTTC
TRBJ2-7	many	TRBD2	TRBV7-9	CASSFGLAGPSYEQYF	TGTGCCAGCAGCTTCGGGTTAGCGGGACCTAGCTACGAGCAGTACTTC
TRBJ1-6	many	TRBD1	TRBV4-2	CASSQQGQGFGNSPLHF	TGTGCCAGCAGCCAACAGGGACAGGGGTTTGGGAATTCACCCCTCCACTTT
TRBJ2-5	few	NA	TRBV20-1	CSARDRMVTFQETQYF	TGCAGTGCTAGAGATCGGATGGTTACTTTCCAAGAGACCCAGTACTTC
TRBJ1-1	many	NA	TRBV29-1	CSCRLMNTEAFF	TGCAGCTGCAGACTCATGAACACTGAAGCTTTCTTT
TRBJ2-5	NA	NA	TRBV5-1	CASNLAGSVGETQYF	TGCGCCAGCAACCTGGCGGGGAGCGTAGGAGAGACCCAGTACTTC
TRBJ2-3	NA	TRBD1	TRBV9	CASSDPQGQGYSDTQYF	TGTGCCAGCAGCGACCCTCAGGGACAGGGTTATTCAGATACGCAGTATTTT
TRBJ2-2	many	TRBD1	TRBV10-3	CAISGQGSGGELFF	TGTGCCATCAGTGGACAGGGGAGTGGCGGGGAGCTGTTTTTT
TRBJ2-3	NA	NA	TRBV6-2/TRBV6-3	CASSPRFAQYF	TGTGCCAGCAGCCCCCGGTTCGCGCAGTATTTT
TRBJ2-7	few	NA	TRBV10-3	CAATGTGNYEQYF	TGTGCCGCCACCGGGACTGGCAATTACGAGCAGTACTTC
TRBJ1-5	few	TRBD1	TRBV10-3	CAISADRNNQPQHF	TGTGCCATCAGCGCGGACAGGAACAATCAGCCCCAGCATTTT